This entry lists 19 T cell receptor beta chains sequenced from one sample in a study of blood T cell repertoires in COVID-19. Using immunoSEQ multiplex PCR, the repertoire was profiled, and TCRdb retains in-frame clones only, with some absent. The data show approximately 100,000 clones, approximately 83% seen once. The sequenced material came from peripheral blood. The receptors originated from a man aged 55 to 70 with acute or convalescent COVID-19.

This clone was observed many times. The chain carries TRBV7-9 and TRBJ1-4; 9 bases are a match to TRBD1. The CDR3 totals 14 residues. CDR1 and CDR2 from the germline V gene are SEHNR and FQNEAQ (reference sequence). V shed 3 bases, J shed 7 bases, and the junction held 3 bases outside the gene matches. CDR3 coding DNA: TGTGCCAGCAGCTTGACAGGGGGAGGTGAAAAACTGTTTTTT. This codes for CASSLTGGGEKLFF. Combining the CDR3 with reference TRBV7-9 and TRBJ1-4 gives the whole variable domain DTGVSQNPRHKITKRGQNVTFRCDPISEHNRLYWYRQTLGQGPEFLTYFQNEAQLEKSRLLSDRFSAERPKGSFSTLEIQRTEQGDSAMYLCASSLTGGGEKLFFGSGTQLSVL.

The V gene is TRBV4-1, the J gene TRBJ1-2; 10 positions agree with TRBD1. The V gene end was trimmed by 1 base and the J gene end by 4 bases; junction bases not matched to a gene: 12. The CDR3 has 18 amino acids. Germline V lookup: CDR1 MGHRA, CDR2 YSYEKL. This CDR3 reads CASSQATVDRGQSYGYTF. The CDR3 nucleotides are TGCGCCAGCAGCCAAGCGACAGTAGACAGGGGGCAATCCTATGGCTACACCTTC.

This clone was seen only once. The chain is built from TRBV19 and TRBJ1-2; 8 bases align to TRBD1. Germline-derived CDR1 and CDR2 are LNHDA and SQIVND (reference sequence). J gave up 7 bases and V 9 bases, and 7 bases lay outside the gene matches. The CDR3 extends over 12 amino acids. This CDR3 is CASQDRESGYTF. The CDR3, as DNA: TGTGCCAGCCAGGACAGGGAGAGTGGCTACACCTTC.

This chain uses TRBV19 with TRBJ1-2; no firm D call. The germline V and J ends were trimmed by 7 bases and 5 bases, with 11 bases remaining between them. Germline V gives CDR1 LNHDA, CDR2 SQIVND (reference sequence). The CDR3 sequence is 12 residues long. The CDR3 coding sequence is TGTGCCAGTATCGGTTGGCGGTATGGCTACACCTTC. This codes for CASIGWRYGYTF.

V is TRBV3-1 (or the pseudogene TRBV3-2) and J is TRBJ1-1; possible D gene TRBD1, 6 bases. The CDR3 is made up of 15 amino acids. V was trimmed by 1 base and J by 1 base, leaving 10 bases between them. Germline V gene sequence: CDR1 LGHDT, CDR2 YNNKEL (reference sequence). CDR3 in amino acids: CASSQGGHRNTEAFF. CDR3 DNA sequence: TGTGCCAGCAGCCAAGGGGGGCACCGGAACACTGAAGCTTTCTTT.

The chain has TRBV9 and TRBJ2-2; D call uncertain. Germline V gene sequence: CDR1 SGDLS, CDR2 YYNGEE. The CDR3 runs 13 residues. V lost 0 bases and J lost 7, with 7 bases in between. DNA of the CDR3: TGTGCCAGCAGCGTAGTGGGCAGCGGGGAGCTGTTTTTT. This sequence encodes CASSVVGSGELFF.

This sequence joins TRBV30 and TRBJ1-2; tentative D call: TRBD1 (5 bases). The CDR3 covers 12 residues. The germline gives CDR1 GTSNPN, CDR2 SVGIG (reference sequence). V gave up 5 bases and J gave up 0 bases, with 7 bases separating them. Here the CDR3 reads CAWDRSNYGYTF. The CDR3 nucleotides read TGTGCCTGGGACAGATCTAACTATGGCTACACCTTC.

The chain joins TRBV19 to TRBJ2-2, with D unclear. In germline, CDR1 is LNHDA, CDR2 SQIVND (reference sequence). Trimming removed 5 bases at V and 3 bases at J, with 13 bases between. The length of the CDR3 is 15 residues. This CDR3 reads CASSLSRLDTGELFF. For the CDR3, the DNA is TGTGCCAGTAGTCTATCCCGACTTGACACCGGGGAGCTGTTTTTT.

The chain has TRBV6-1 and TRBJ2-2; TRBD2 matches 11 bases. In germline, CDR1 is MNHNS, CDR2 SASEGT. V lost 4 bases and J lost 4; bases outside the gene matches: 5. CDR3 length equals 16 residues. The CDR3 is CASSGSGGGSTGELFF. CDR3 nucleotide sequence: TGTGCCAGCAGTGGTAGCGGGGGGGGTAGCACCGGGGAGCTGTTTTTT.

DNA for the CDR3: TGTGCCAGCAGCCCGAAAGGGGGTAGGAGGGAGACCCAGTACTTC. As protein: CASSPKGGRRETQYF. V is TRBV5-8 and J is TRBJ2-5; a weak D match, TRBD1 (6 bases). This CDR3 region has 15 residues. The germline gives CDR1 SGHTS, CDR2 YDEGEE. Trimming took 4 bases from V and 5 from J, leaving 18 bases between them.

The V gene is TRBV27, the J gene TRBJ1-2; no definite D call. Germline CDR1 and CDR2: MNHEY and SMNVEV (reference sequence). With 5 bases removed from V and 5 bases from J, the gap between germline ends came to 18 bases. The CDR3 totals 15 residues. The CDR3 region has the DNA TGTGCCAGCAGTGAAACTGGGAGTATGGCATATGGCTACACCTTC. Amino acids: CASSETGSMAYGYTF.

CDR3 amino acids: CASSATDSNQPQHF. In nucleotides, the CDR3 is TGTGCCAGCAGCGCTACAGATAGCAATCAGCCCCAGCATTTT. This chain connects TRBV9 to TRBJ1-5; D not certain. Germline assignment: CDR1 SGDLS and CDR2 YYNGEE. This CDR3 spans 14 amino acids. The ends were cut back, 3 bases at V and 0 bases at J, with 7 bases in the middle. The complete variable domain, with remaining parts taken from reference TRBV9 and TRBJ1-5, reads DSGVTQTPKHLITATGQRVTLRCSPRSGDLSVYWYQQSLDQGLQFLIQYYNGEERAKGNILERFSAQQFPDLHSELNLSSLELGDSALYFCASSATDSNQPQHFGDGTRLSIL.

The chain is built from TRBV7-2 and TRBJ1-2; a possible D gene is TRBD1 (5 bases). The germline gives CDR1 SGHTA, CDR2 FQGNSA. The length of the CDR3 is 17 residues. V gave up 2 bases and J gave up 2 bases, with 18 bases separating them. The CDR3 bases are TGTGCCAGCAGCTTACTAAGCGGACGGGGGGAGAACTATGGCTACACCTTC. Translating gives CASSLLSGRGENYGYTF.

V gene TRBV5-1 combines with J gene TRBJ2-7, with TRBD1 matching over 8 bases. The J segment lost 6 bases and the V segment lost 4 bases, leaving 9 bases of the junction unmatched. CDR3 length: 14 amino acids. Germline CDR1 SGHRS, CDR2 YFSETQ. CDR3 bases: TGCGCCAGCAGCCCCGCAACAGGGGGAGGCGAGCAGTACTTC. Encoded protein: CASSPATGGGEQYF.

The chain uses TRBV12-3 or TRBV12-4 and TRBJ1-2; 8 bases align to TRBD1. J lost 12 bases, V lost 3 bases, and 3 bases had no gene match. The CDR3 length is 11 residues. The CDR3 DNA reads as TGTGCCAGCAGTTTGGACAGGGTGAACACCTTC. Translated: CASSLDRVNTF.

The chain uses TRBV5-1 and TRBJ1-2, with 9 bases that match TRBD1. V lost 0 bases and J lost 5; bases outside the gene matches: 5. There are 15 residues in the CDR3. The germline V gene encodes CDR1 SGHRS and CDR2 YFSETQ. The CDR3 DNA follows: TGCGCCAGCAGCTTGGAACAGGGGGCAACTTATGGCTACACCTTC. Translation: CASSLEQGATYGYTF.

The chain is built from TRBV11-2 and TRBJ1-1; no clear D gene. The CDR3 contains 13 residues. Germline-derived CDR1 and CDR2 are SGHAT and FQNNGV. V lost 5 bases to trimming and J lost 1 base, with 8 bases between them. In DNA form, the CDR3 reads TGTGCCAGCAGCGCAACCGGGAACACTGAAGCTTTCTTT. Residues: CASSATGNTEAFF.

The chain combines TRBV5-8 with TRBJ2-6; 8 bases are a match to TRBD1. J lost 4 bases, V lost 9 bases, and 6 bases had no gene match. The germline gives CDR1 SGHTS, CDR2 YDEGEE. The CDR3 extends over 14 amino acids. The chain's CDR3 is CATRGLQGANVLTF. The DNA of the CDR3 is TGTGCCACCAGGGGGCTGCAGGGGGCCAACGTCCTGACTTTC.

This sequence joins TRBV12-5 and TRBJ1-1; D gene unclear. The CDR3 extends over 15 amino acids. V lost 3 bases to trimming and J lost 0 bases, with 11 bases between them. Germline CDR1 is LGHNT and CDR2 is FRNRAP. CDR3 nucleotides: TGTGCTAGTGGTTTCCCCCCCAGGATGAACACTGAAGCTTTCTTT. As protein: CASGFPPRMNTEAFF. Filled out from reference TRBV12-5 and TRBJ1-1, the complete variable domain reads DARVTQTPRHKVTEMGQEVTMRCQPILGHNTVFWYRQTMMQGLELLAYFRNRAPLDDSGMPKDRFSAEMPDATLATLKIQPSEPRDSAVYFCASGFPPRMNTEAFFGQGTRLTVV.